This entry describes one T cell receptor (beta chain). These data are taken from a study of T cell repertoires in ileal Crohn's disease. Looked up from germline, CDR1 is GTSNPN and CDR2 is SVGIG (reference sequence). The CDR3 has 14 amino acids. The junction had 4 bases not matched to a gene; V was cut back by 1 base and J by 4 bases. Method: immunoSEQ multiplex PCR; TCRdb's copy keeps in-frame clones and lacks some. The profile shows roughly 4,100 clones, around 76% of them singletons. This sequence was found in an adult with Crohn's disease. The chain combines TRBV30 with TRBJ1-5, with 7 nucleotides matching TRBD1. Sequencing was carried out using ileal tissue. The CDR3 DNA follows: TGTGCCTGGAGTGGGACAGGCGGGAATCAGCCCCAGCATTTT. Amino acid sequence: CAWSGTGGNQPQHF.